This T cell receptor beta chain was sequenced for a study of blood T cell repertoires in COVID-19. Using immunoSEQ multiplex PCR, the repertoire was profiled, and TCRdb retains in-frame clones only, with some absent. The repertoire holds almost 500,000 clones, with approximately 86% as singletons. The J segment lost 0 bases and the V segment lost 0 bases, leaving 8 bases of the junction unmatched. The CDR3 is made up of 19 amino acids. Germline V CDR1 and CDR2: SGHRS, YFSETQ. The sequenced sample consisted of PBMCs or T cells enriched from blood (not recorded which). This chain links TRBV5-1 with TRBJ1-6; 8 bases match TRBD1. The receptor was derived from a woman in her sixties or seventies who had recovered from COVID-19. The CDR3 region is CASSLDGQGVSSYNSPLHF. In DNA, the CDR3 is TGCGCCAGCAGCTTGGATGGACAGGGTGTGAGCTCCTATAATTCACCCCTCCACTTT.